The rows below give T cell receptor beta chains drawn from one sample of a study of neoadjuvant anti-PD-1 for oral cavity cancer. Assay: immunoSEQ multiplex PCR; the TCRdb copy retains only in-frame clones and omits some. The sample holds around 18,000 clones; around 74% are singletons and the top ten take roughly 3%. Material: PBMCs, obtained before nivolumab (anti-PD-1) treatment. These receptors were collected from a person aged 35-79 years with oral cavity squamous cell carcinoma. Each CDR3 is given with its conserved first and last residue. A D gene is named only where the DNA matches it firmly. Clone size is given for some rows only: seen once, a few or many times, or a class if the clone is expanded.

V,D,size,J,CDR3,DNA
TRBV29-1,TRBD1,NA,TRBJ2-5,CSVENPGQRYQETQYF,TGCAGCGTTGAAAATCCGGGACAGCGATACCAAGAGACCCAGTACTTC
TRBV11-2,NA,few,TRBJ1-1,CASSFGQEAFF,TGTGCCAGCAGCTTCGGACAGGAAGCTTTCTTT
TRBV5-1,TRBD2,NA,TRBJ2-7,CASSLAGTYEQYF,TGCGCCAGCAGCTTAGCGGGAACCTACGAGCAGTACTTC
TRBV19,NA,NA,TRBJ2-5,CASSTRERGFQETQYF,TGTGCCAGTAGTACCCGGGAGAGGGGGTTCCAAGAGACCCAGTACTTC
TRBV10-3,NA,few,TRBJ1-3,CAIMATGNTIYF,TGTGCCATCATGGCTACAGGAAACACCATATATTTT
TRBV14,NA,once,TRBJ2-6,CASSQLNSGANVLTF,TGTGCCAGCAGCCAACTCAACTCTGGGGCCAACGTCCTGACTTTC
TRBV10-3,NA,NA,TRBJ1-4,CAISGSPGSTNEKLFF,TGTGCCATCAGTGGGTCCCCCGGGTCAACTAATGAAAAACTGTTTTTT
TRBV11-3,NA,NA,TRBJ1-1,CASSLDINTEAFF,TGTGCCAGCAGCTTGGACATCAACACTGAAGCTTTCTTT
TRBV4-1,TRBD1,NA,TRBJ1-4,CASSLRDRGFTNEKLFF,TGCGCCAGCAGCCTCCGGGACAGGGGATTTACTAATGAAAAACTGTTTTTT
TRBV4-1,NA,NA,TRBJ1-2,CASSQDPVVGGYGYTF,TGCGCCAGCAGCCAAGACCCCGTAGTCGGGGGCTATGGCTACACCTTC
TRBV9,NA,NA,TRBJ2-2,CASSVSWQINTGELFF,TGTGCCAGCAGCGTCTCGTGGCAGATAAACACCGGGGAGCTGTTTTTT
TRBV4-1,NA,NA,TRBJ2-5,CASSQGEQRRETQYF,TGCGCCAGCAGCCAAGGGGAACAGCGAAGGGAGACCCAGTACTTC
TRBV7-6,NA,NA,TRBJ2-3,CASSLGTASDTQYF,TGTGCCAGCAGCTTAGGGACAGCGTCAGATACGCAGTATTTT
TRBV5-1,NA,NA,TRBJ2-2,CASSLRAVTGELFF,TGCGCCAGCAGCTTGCGGGCAGTCACCGGGGAGCTGTTTTTT
TRBV6-6,NA,NA,TRBJ1-4,CASSYSGAAGEKLFF,TGTGCCAGCAGTTACTCGGGCGCCGCCGGGGAAAAACTGTTTTTT
TRBV30,NA,NA,TRBJ2-3,CAWRQGVTDTQYF,TGTGCCTGGAGACAGGGCGTGACAGATACGCAGTATTTT
TRBV6-1,NA,NA,TRBJ1-5,CASSEEGGSQPQHF,TGTGCCAGCAGTGAAGAAGGGGGTAGTCAGCCCCAGCATTTT
TRBV10-3,NA,NA,TRBJ2-5,CAISEEGLTKGTQYF,TGTGCCATCAGTGAAGAAGGACTAACCAAGGGGACCCAGTACTTC
TRBV9,NA,NA,TRBJ2-3,CASSVGGTRSTDTQYF,TGTGCCAGCAGCGTAGGAGGGACACGAAGCACAGATACGCAGTATTTT
TRBV6-5,NA,NA,TRBJ2-7,CASSSPPGDFAF,TGTGCCAGCAGTTCCCCCCCTGGAGATTTCGCTTTC
TRBV6-5,NA,once,TRBJ1-1,CASSSPLGRVTEAFF,TGTGCCAGCAGTTCACCCCTGGGGAGGGTAACTGAAGCTTTCTTT
TRBV29-1,TRBD2,NA,TRBJ2-3,CSVSAGGDTDTQYF,TGCAGCGTTTCAGCGGGAGGGGACACAGATACGCAGTATTTT
TRBV9,TRBD1,NA,TRBJ1-1,CASSGGQWTEAFF,TGTGCCAGCAGCGGGGGACAGTGGACTGAAGCTTTCTTT
TRBV10-1,NA,NA,TRBJ2-7,CASSEGGPKYEQYF,TGCGCCAGCAGTGAAGGGGGGCCTAAGTACGAGCAGTACTTC
TRBV9,NA,NA,TRBJ2-7,CASSPVVGNSYEQYF,TGTGCCAGCAGCCCAGTGGTCGGGAACTCCTACGAGCAGTACTTC